These T cell receptor beta chains were read from a single sample in a study of CD8+ T cells in alopecia areata. TCRdb keeps only in-frame clones here, not all; method: immunoSEQ multiplex PCR. The sample holds approximately 280,000 clones; roughly 60% are singletons and the top ten take around 1.7%. Material: CD4+ T cells sorted from blood, obtained at week 24, from a patient treated with tofacitinib. The source of these receptors is a human donor with alopecia areata. CDR3s include the opening cysteine and the closing phenylalanine or tryptophan. A D gene is named only where the DNA matches it firmly. Clone sizes are given selectively: once, few, many, or a class where the clone is expanded.

cdr3_nt cdr3_aa cdr3_length d_call v_call clone_size j_call
TGTGCCAGCAGTGCCTACGGACGGGTGAACACTGAAGCTTTCTTT CASSAYGRVNTEAFF 15 - TRBV25-1 - TRBJ1-1
TGCGCCAGCAGCCAAGAAGCGGCAGCACATGATACGCAGTATTTT CASSQEAAAHDTQYF 15 - TRBV4-3 - TRBJ2-3
TGTGCCAGCTGGGCGGGGAGCTATGGCTACACCTTC CASWAGSYGYTF 12 - TRBV6-5 - TRBJ1-2
TGCAGCGTCACAGGGGCCTACGAGCAGTACTTC CSVTGAYEQYF 11 TRBD1 TRBV29-1 - TRBJ2-7
TGTGCCTGGATCCCCGATCAAGAGACCCAGTACTTC CAWIPDQETQYF 12 - TRBV30 - TRBJ2-5
TGTGCCAGCAGAGGACTAGCGGGGGGGCCTGAGCAGTATTTT CASRGLAGGPEQYF 14 TRBD2 TRBV5-6 - TRBJ2-3
TGCGCCAGCAGCCGACCGGGACGTAGAAACGCCGGGGAGCTGTTTTTT CASSRPGRRNAGELFF 16 - TRBV4-3 - TRBJ2-2
TGTGCCAGCAGTCCACTATCGACCACAGATACGCAGTATTTT CASSPLSTTDTQYF 14 - TRBV7-6 - TRBJ2-3
TGTGCCAGCGAGTTGACCAAAAACATTCAGTACTTC CASELTKNIQYF 12 - TRBV2 - TRBJ2-4
TGTGCCAGCAGTACCGGGACAGGGGGTGAGACCCAGTACTTC CASSTGTGGETQYF 14 TRBD1 TRBV2 few TRBJ2-5
TGCGCCAGCAGCCCGGCCCCCAGGGGGCGAGAAGCTTTCTTT CASSPAPRGREAFF 14 TRBD1 TRBV4-1 - TRBJ1-1
TGTGCCAGCAGATTGGACATTCAGTACTTC CASRLDIQYF 10 - TRBV6-1 - TRBJ2-4
TGCGCCAGCAGCCACCGACTAGCGGGGGGTACCGGGGAGCTGTTTTTT CASSHRLAGGTGELFF 16 TRBD2 TRBV4-1 few TRBJ2-2
TGTGCCACACAGGAGAGGACTAATGAAAAACTGTTTTTT CATQERTNEKLFF 13 - TRBV5-6 few TRBJ1-4
TGTGCCTGGATGCGATTCGGGACCCCTGGAAACACCATATATTTT CAWMRFGTPGNTIYF 15 - TRBV30 - TRBJ1-3
TGTGCCGCGGGTATGATAAATTCACCCCTCCACTTT CAAGMINSPLHF 12 - TRBV27 - TRBJ1-6
TGTGCCAGCAGCTCGCTGGGGGGCCGGCGGCTAGCCACAGATACGCAGTATTTT CASSSLGGRRLATDTQYF 18 - TRBV7-9 few TRBJ2-3
TGTGCCAGCAGCCAAGGAACTAGCGCGGGGGGCCAAGAGACCCAGTACTTC CASSQGTSAGGQETQYF 17 TRBD2 TRBV4-2 - TRBJ2-5
TGCGCCAGCAGCGATGGAGGGGTTTACAATGAGCAGTTCTTC CASSDGGVYNEQFF 14 - TRBV5-1 - TRBJ2-1
TGTGCCTGGAGTTCTTACAGGGGAATGGAGGATGAAAAACTGTTTTTT CAWSSYRGMEDEKLFF 16 TRBD1 TRBV30 - TRBJ1-4
TGCAGCGTTGGAGGGAACCCCGGGGAGCTGTTTTTT CSVGGNPGELFF 12 - TRBV29-1 - TRBJ2-2
TGTGCCAGCAGCTTACAAGGGGGCGCATCGTCCGGGGAGCTGTTTTTT CASSLQGGASSGELFF 16 TRBD1 TRBV5-4 - TRBJ2-2
TGCGCCAGCAGCTTGTCTGCTTTCGGCCGCACTGAAGCTTTCTTT CASSLSAFGRTEAFF 15 - TRBV5-1 - TRBJ1-1
TGTGCCAGCAGCTTAGGGCAGTACTCTGGAAACACCATATATTTT CASSLGQYSGNTIYF 15 - TRBV7-2 few TRBJ1-3
TGTGCCAGCACCCTCCTGGGAGGGGGCACTGAAGCTTTCTTT CASTLLGGGTEAFF 14 - TRBV7-8 few TRBJ1-1
TGTGCCAGCAGTGAATTGTCGCGAGATTATGGCTACACCTTC CASSELSRDYGYTF 14 - TRBV2 - TRBJ1-2
TGTGCCTGGAGTCCCCGGGGGGTCCGTTCACCCCTCCACTTT CAWSPRGVRSPLHF 14 - TRBV30 - TRBJ1-6
TGTGCCAGCAGTGAGGAAGAGACCCAGTACTTC CASSEEETQYF 11 - TRBV6-1 - TRBJ2-5
TGTGCCAGCAGGCTGGGACAGGCCAACACCGGGGAGCTGTTTTTT CASRLGQANTGELFF 15 TRBD1 TRBV6-6 - TRBJ2-2
TGTGCCGGACAGGGGAGGAGGTATTCACCCCTCCACTTT CAGQGRRYSPLHF 13 TRBD1 TRBV5-4 - TRBJ1-6
TGTGCCACCAATTCCGCGGGCCCAGGATCCCTGACGGCCAACGTCCTGACTTTC CATNSAGPGSLTANVLTF 18 - TRBV15 - TRBJ2-6
TGTGCCTGGACAGGGCGCACTGAAGCTTTCTTT CAWTGRTEAFF 11 - TRBV30 - TRBJ1-1
TGTGCCAGCAGCCCCTTGGTGGGGGCTGATTCGAACACCGGGGAGCTGTTTTTT CASSPLVGADSNTGELFF 18 - TRBV5-4 - TRBJ2-2